Detailed here is one T cell receptor (beta chain). Produced via immunoSEQ multiplex PCR; TCRdb's table is partial and in-frame only. Among almost 250,000 clones, approximately 86% were seen once, and the ten largest hold under 2%. This sample was included in a study of blood T cell repertoires in COVID-19. Study details: The analysed material was cDNA or gDNA that came from T cells, B-cell-depleted T cells, or PBMCs.

The CDR3 runs to 13 residues. V lost 3 bases and J lost 4, with 7 bases in between. Per germline, CDR1 MNHEY and CDR2 SMNVEV (reference sequence). Sequences were obtained from peripheral blood. The receptor was derived from a woman aged 60-75 years who had recovered from COVID-19. The chain is built from TRBV27 and TRBJ1-5; D remains ambiguous. The CDR3 region is CASSLSGNQPQHF. CDR3 in DNA: TGTGCCAGCAGTTTGTCGGGAAATCAGCCCCAGCATTTT.